This TCR beta chain was observed in a study of blood T cells in healthy people across ages. The CDR3 covers 13 residues. The V end was cut by 6 bases, the J end by 8 bases, with 17 bases between. The V gene's germline CDR1 is DFQATT and CDR2 SNEGSKA (reference sequence). Only a few counts were recorded for this clonotype. Its antigen remains unknown. A J-beta primer mix and a sample-barcoded 5' primer were used in a second PCR of roughly 6 to 11 cycles. MiXCR, applied by TCRdb to the 5' RACE reads, yields one record per CDR3 protein. The sample contains 2 million or so distinct CDR3 sequences, 49% of which appear only once. Study outcomes and limitations: Total diversity from one million sequenced T cells was likely underestimated.

J is TRBJ2-1 and V is TRBV20-1; possible D gene TRBD2, 6 bases. This TCR came from a woman aged 40-49 years in good health. The sequencing input was blood. CDR3 loop: CSAERVGGDEQFF. As DNA, the CDR3 is TGCAGTGCAGAGCGTGTTGGAGGGGATGAGCAGTTCTTC.